This T cell receptor (beta chain) comes out of a study of CD8 T cells in Susac syndrome. CD8+ and CD4+ T cells taken from blood had their TCR beta sequenced. Negative magnetic isolation gave CD8+ and CD4+ cells; FACS enriched CD8+ TEMRA. The authors reverse transcribed about 0.45 to 1 ug RNA with random hexamers. The amplification used immunoSEQ multiplex PCR on TCR beta CDR3; it spanned 54 Vbeta and 13 Jbeta. TCRdb reprocessed the immunoSEQ multiplex PCR reads via MiXCR and lists one record per CDR3 protein. Of around 190,000 distinct CDR3 sequences in the sample, roughly 92% were seen once. CDR3 size: 14 residues. Germline CDR1 reads SGHTA; CDR2 reads FQGNSA. The ends were cut back, 5 bases at V and 0 bases at J, with 11 bases in the middle.

Sequenced sample: CD4+ T cells from PBMCs. The clonotype was recovered from a human donor in good health. The chain uses TRBV7-2 and TRBJ2-7, with D possibly TRBD2 on 5 matching bases. CDR3 sequence (DNA): TGTGCCAGCAGCCCACGGGGTAACTCCTACGAGCAGTACTTC. It specifies CASSPRGNSYEQYF.